The next 19 T cell receptor beta chains were all read from a single sample in a study of response to subunit inactivated influenza vaccine. TCRdb re-analysed the RT-PCR reads in MiXCR, keeping a single row per CDR3 protein. The sample records around 570,000 distinct CDR3 sequences, 7.5% to 8.5% being singletons. The specimen was PBMCs from blood, collected around 2 years after vaccination. The receptors were gathered from a man aged 45-69 years who received an inactivated influenza vaccine.

This clonotype occurred a few times. V and J are TRBV20-1 and TRBJ2-1; weak D call: TRBD2 (5 bases). CDR1 is DFQATT, CDR2 SNEGSKA, per germline (reference sequence). The V gene lost 5 bases and the J gene lost 10 bases, with 21 bases spanning the gap. This CDR3 contains 14 residues. The CDR3 DNA reads as TGCAGTGCTTTGAGGACTCGGAGTACAGAGGAGCAGTTCTTC. Its translation: CSALRTRSTEEQFF.

This clonotype was observed a handful of times. The chain joins TRBV4-2 to TRBJ2-3, with TRBD2 matching 10 bases. Germline assignment: CDR1 LGHNA and CDR2 YNFKEQ. Unmatched junction bases numbered 4, after V lost 0 bases and J lost 4 bases. The length of the CDR3 is 16 residues. The CDR3 is CASSQDRTSGPDTQYF. The CDR3 DNA reads as TGTGCCAGCAGCCAAGACCGGACTAGCGGTCCAGATACGCAGTATTTT.

V and J are TRBV14 and TRBJ2-3; 7 bases align to TRBD2. Germline V lookup: CDR1 SGHDN, CDR2 FVKESK. V was clipped by 0 bases and J by 8 bases; unmatched bases: 14. The CDR3 loop spans 17 amino acids. The CDR3 loop reads CASSQDTGAGTKLTQYF. CDR3 nucleotides: TGTGCCAGCAGCCAAGATACGGGAGCGGGAACCAAGCTTACGCAGTATTTT.

There are many counts of this clonotype. This chain links TRBV10-3 with TRBJ2-7; 16 nucleotides line up with TRBD2. Germline V lookup: CDR1 ENHRY, CDR2 SYGVKD. The CDR3 covers 16 residues. The junction had 3 bases not matched to a gene; V was cut back by 4 bases and J by 3 bases. The CDR3 DNA sequence: TGTGCCATCAGTGCGGGACTAGCGGGAGGGTACTACGAGCAGTACTTC. It is translated as CAISAGLAGGYYEQYF.

This clonotype occurred a few times. The chain recombines TRBV14 with TRBJ1-2, with TRBD1 as a possible D gene (6 bases). CDR1 is SGHDN, CDR2 FVKESK, per germline. The CDR3 spans 15 residues. V was cut by 0 bases and J by 6 bases, with 14 bases left in between. The CDR3 sequence is CASSQDLRGLHGYTF. As DNA, the CDR3 is TGTGCCAGCAGCCAAGATCTCAGGGGCTTGCATGGCTACACCTTC.

This clonotype was recorded at least ten times. The chain is built from TRBV7-2 and TRBJ2-1; TRBD2 matches at 11 bases. CDR1 and CDR2 from the germline V gene are SGHTA and FQGNSA. The V segment lost 2 bases and the J segment 10 bases; nucleotides outside the gene matches: 7. The CDR3 spans 15 residues. CDR3 sequence (DNA): TGTGCCAGCAGCTTACCGGGACTAGCGGTAATCGAGCAGTTCTTC. Amino acid sequence: CASSLPGLAVIEQFF.

This clonotype has just a few counts. This chain connects TRBV10-2 to TRBJ2-5; 12 bases fit TRBD2. Unmatched junction bases numbered 5, after V lost 8 bases and J lost 1 base. From germline, CDR1 is WSHSY and CDR2 SAAADI. The CDR3 has 15 residues. CDR3 sequence reads: CASATSGGTQETQYF. As DNA, the CDR3 is TGCGCCAGCGCCACTAGCGGGGGGACCCAAGAGACCCAGTACTTC.

This clonotype was counted a few times. This rearrangement joins TRBV7-9 to TRBJ2-3; TRBD2 agrees at 12 bases. Per the germline V gene, CDR1 is SEHNR and CDR2 is FQNEAQ (reference sequence). The ends lost 6 bases at V and 4 bases at J; junction bases unmatched: 11. The CDR3 is 17 amino acids. This chain's CDR3 is CASRTSLAGGRSDTQYF. For the CDR3, the DNA is TGTGCCAGCAGGACCAGTCTAGCGGGGGGGAGGTCAGATACGCAGTATTTT.

Many counts were recorded for this clonotype. The chain recombines TRBV6-1 with TRBJ1-1; 8 bases are a match to TRBD1. The CDR3 consists of 14 residues. Trimming at V came to 3 bases and at J to 3 bases, leaving 3 bases not matched to a gene. From germline, CDR1 is MNHNS and CDR2 SASEGT. CDR3 protein: CASSDRQGYTEAFF. The CDR3 nucleotides read TGTGCCAGCAGTGACAGACAGGGGTACACTGAAGCTTTCTTT.

This clonotype was detected ten times or more. V and J are TRBV10-3 and TRBJ1-6; D might be TRBD1 (5 bases). Germline V lookup: CDR1 ENHRY, CDR2 SYGVKD. Trimming removed 6 bases from V and 6 bases from J, with 9 bases in between. CDR3 length: 13 residues. CDR3 loop: CAIRTGGNSPLHF. CDR3 coding DNA: TGTGCCATCAGGACGGGGGGTAATTCACCCCTCCACTTT.

The sample holds many counts of this clonotype. The chain employs TRBV7-2 and TRBJ2-7; 8 bases line up with TRBD2. The CDR3 is 16 residues long. The J segment lost 5 bases and the V segment lost 1 base, leaving 10 bases of the junction unmatched. Germline CDR1 reads SGHTA; CDR2 reads FQGNSA. CDR3 coding DNA: TGTGCCAGCAGCTTAGGGGGCAGCGGGAGTGGGAACGAGCAGTACTTC. The encoded protein is CASSLGGSGSGNEQYF.

This clonotype was observed at least ten times. The gene calls are TRBV6-5 and TRBJ2-5; 11 nucleotides align to TRBD2. V dropped 0 bases and J dropped 4; count of bases not matched to a gene: 4. Per the germline V gene, CDR1 is MNHEY and CDR2 is SVGAGI. The CDR3 spans 16 residues. The DNA for the CDR3 is TGTGCCAGCAGTTACTCGGCTAGCGGGAGGCCAGAGACCCAGTACTTC. It translates to CASSYSASGRPETQYF.

The rearrangement uses TRBV6-4 and TRBJ2-7; no reliable D call. This CDR3 is 16 amino acids long. Per germline, CDR1 MRHNA and CDR2 SNTAGT. Trimming removed 6 bases at V and 0 bases at J, with 18 bases between. CDR3 in amino acids: CASSALGTNNSYEQYF. CDR3 DNA sequence: TGTGCCAGCAGCGCCCTAGGAACCAATAACTCCTACGAGCAGTACTTC.

Ten or more counts support this clonotype. J is TRBJ1-2 and V is TRBV3-1; no definite D call. CDR1 LGHDT and CDR2 YNNKEL come from the germline V gene (reference sequence). CDR3 length: 16 amino acids. V shed 1 base and J shed 0 bases, with 12 bases lying between them. CDR3 loop: CASSQGSKISNYGYTF. CDR3 sequence (DNA): TGTGCCAGCAGCCAAGGCTCGAAGATCTCTAACTATGGCTACACCTTC.

This clonotype has more than one count but fewer than ten. This chain joins TRBV7-2 and TRBJ2-5, with D hard to call. The V end was cut by 1 base, the J end by 4 bases, with 10 bases between. The germline CDR1 and CDR2 sequences are SGHTA and FQGNSA. There are 14 residues in the CDR3. CDR3 in DNA: TGTGCCAGCAGCTTAGATCCTAGTGTAGAGACCCAGTACTTC. Amino acids: CASSLDPSVETQYF.

The rearrangement joins TRBV30 to TRBJ1-1, with a tentative D call TRBD1 (6 bases). Trimming removed 3 bases at V and 0 bases at J, with 17 bases between. Germline CDR1 is GTSNPN and CDR2 is SVGIG (reference sequence). CDR3 length: 16 residues. CDR3 DNA: TGTGCCTGGAGGCCCCCGGACAGAGCCATGAACACTGAAGCTTTCTTT. Amino acids: CAWRPPDRAMNTEAFF.

CDR3 sequence: CASSQVRGPYNEQFF. The CDR3 bases are TGTGCCAGCAGCCAAGTAAGGGGCCCATACAATGAGCAGTTCTTC. The chain combines TRBV3-1 with TRBJ2-1; maybe TRBD1 (5 bases). The CDR3 is made up of 15 amino acids. Germline CDR1 LGHDT, CDR2 YNNKEL (reference sequence). Trimming pared 1 base from V and 4 bases from J, leaving 11 bases between.

This clonotype appeared a few times. The chain employs TRBV6-2 or TRBV6-3 and TRBJ2-5, with 10 nucleotides matching TRBD2. CDR3 length: 17 amino acids. The V gene end was trimmed by 0 bases and the J gene end by 5 bases; junction bases not matched to a gene: 9. Germline V gene sequence: CDR1 MNHEY, CDR2 SVGEGT. The CDR3 nucleotides read TGTGCCAGCAGTTACTCGCCAGCGGGGGGGCCAAGGGAGACCCAGTACTTC. Its translation: CASSYSPAGGPRETQYF.

This clonotype has just a few counts. The chain has TRBV20-1 and TRBJ2-5, with D maybe TRBD1 (6 bases). Trimming took off 4 bases at V and 9 bases at J, with 12 bases between the two ends. The CDR3 is 11 amino acids. Germline V CDR1 and CDR2: DFQATT, SNEGSKA (reference sequence). This CDR3 is CSAKGQPSQYF. CDR3 bases: TGCAGTGCTAAGGGACAACCGTCCCAGTACTTC.